The 30 T cell receptor beta chains given below trace back to one sample, sequenced in a study of cytomegalovirus exposure and HLA in healthy donors. 13 Jbeta primers and 60 Vbeta primers were used for the PCR. The table came from immunoSEQ multiplex PCR; TCRdb's copy has only in-frame clones and leaves some out. The sample records approximately 100,000 clones, 79% being singletons. Specimen: PBMCs. The source is a female donor in good health and CMV-seropositive.

V is TRBV7-6 and J is TRBJ2-2, with 8 bases matching TRBD1. CDR3 length: 14 amino acids. The germline V gene encodes CDR1 SGHVS and CDR2 FNYEAQ. V was clipped by 4 bases and J by 6 bases; unmatched bases: 4. CDR3 bases: TGTGCCAGCAGCTACCAGGGGGCCGCCGGGGAGCTGTTTTTT. As protein: CASSYQGAAGELFF.

This clone occurred a few times. The chain recombines TRBV10-3 with TRBJ2-3; D might be TRBD1 (6 bases). V gave up 2 bases and J gave up 4 bases, with 13 bases separating them. The CDR3 is 15 amino acids. Germline V gives CDR1 ENHRY, CDR2 SYGVKD. The CDR3 is CAISEKQGSADTQYF. The CDR3 coding sequence is TGTGCCATCAGTGAGAAACAGGGTAGTGCAGATACGCAGTATTTT.

This rearrangement joins TRBV19 to TRBJ2-7, with D perhaps matching TRBD1 (6 bases). Trimming cost V 5 bases and J 4 bases, with 9 bases left between them. The germline gives CDR1 LNHDA, CDR2 SQIVND (reference sequence). This CDR3 has 12 amino acids. As DNA, the CDR3 is TGTGCCAGTAGTGTACAGGGTTACGAGCAGTACTTC. Translated, it gives CASSVQGYEQYF. The whole variable domain, remainder taken from reference TRBV19 and TRBJ2-7, is DGGITQSPKYLFRKEGQNVTLSCEQNLNHDAMYWYRQDPGQGLRLIYYSQIVNDFQKGDIAEGYSVSREKKESFPLTVTSAQKNPTAFYLCASSVQGYEQYFGPGTRLTVT.

The chain is built from TRBV10-2 and TRBJ1-5, with D perhaps TRBD1 (6 bases). The germline CDR1 and CDR2 sequences are WSHSY and SAAADI. The CDR3 is 15 residues long. The germline V and J ends were trimmed by 5 bases and 0 bases, with 11 bases remaining between them. The CDR3 region has the DNA TGCGCCAGCAGTTACAGGGACCTTAGCAATCAGCCCCAGCATTTT. Translating it yields CASSYRDLSNQPQHF.

The rearrangement uses TRBV7-2 and TRBJ1-1; D is possibly TRBD1 (6 bases). The CDR3 has 16 amino acids. Germline values: CDR1 SGHTA, CDR2 FQGNSA. Trimming shortened V by 1 base and J by 4 bases, and 16 bases separated the two germline ends. The CDR3 DNA follows: TGTGCCAGCAGCTTAGTAGGGGCAGGGGTGGGCACTGAAGCTTTCTTT. Protein sequence: CASSLVGAGVGTEAFF.

V and J are TRBV7-7 and TRBJ2-5; 7 nucleotides align to TRBD2. Trimming removed 4 bases from V and 11 bases from J; junction bases left unmatched: 4. The CDR3 has 11 amino acids. Per the germline V gene, CDR1 is SSHAT and CDR2 is FNYEAQ (reference sequence). CDR3 residues: CASSSLGGQYF. CDR3 nucleotide sequence: TGTGCCAGCAGCTCCCTGGGGGGGCAGTACTTC.

The V and J genes are TRBV10-3 and TRBJ2-2; 9 bases line up with TRBD1. The CDR3 is made up of 17 amino acids. J gave up 4 bases and V 0 bases, and 6 bases lay outside the gene matches. The V gene's germline CDR1 is ENHRY and CDR2 SYGVKD. Written as DNA, the CDR3 is TGTGCCATCAGTGAGTCGGATCGGACAGGGGTCACCGGGGAGCTGTTTTTT. It encodes CAISESDRTGVTGELFF.

The rearrangement joins TRBV27 to TRBJ1-3, with a weak D call TRBD1 (6 bases). This CDR3 spans 15 amino acids. Trimming pared 5 bases from V and 2 bases from J, leaving 13 bases between. Germline CDR1 MNHEY, CDR2 SMNVEV (reference sequence). The DNA of the CDR3 is TGTGCCAGCAGTGGCTCCAACAGGGCTGGAAACACCATATATTTT. Amino acid sequence: CASSGSNRAGNTIYF.

This chain links TRBV6-5 with TRBJ2-7; TRBD1 aligns across 9 bases. J gave up 7 bases and V 6 bases, and 10 bases lay outside the gene matches. The germline V gene has CDR1 MNHEY and CDR2 SVGAGI. This CDR3 has 14 amino acids. In DNA, the CDR3 is TGTGCCAGCAGACTCGGGGACAGGGCAGGAGAGCAGTACTTC. As protein: CASRLGDRAGEQYF.

This clone was detected only once. This rearrangement joins TRBV7-2 to TRBJ2-5; 8 bases align to TRBD1. Germline V gene sequence: CDR1 SGHTA, CDR2 FQGNSA. This CDR3 has 15 amino acids. V gave up 4 bases and J gave up 2 bases; unmatched junction bases: 6. CDR3 in amino acids: CASSSVYRGQETQYF. CDR3 nucleotide sequence: TGTGCCAGCAGCTCCGTGTACAGGGGGCAAGAGACCCAGTACTTC.

The V gene is TRBV9, the J gene TRBJ1-2; 10 positions agree with TRBD1. The ends lost 4 bases at V and 8 bases at J; junction bases unmatched: 11. CDR1 SGDLS and CDR2 YYNGEE come from the germline V gene. The CDR3 covers 15 residues. CDR3: CASSPVPGQGYGYTF. As DNA, the CDR3 is TGTGCCAGCAGCCCAGTCCCGGGACAGGGGTACGGCTACACCTTC.

The chain recombines TRBV6-4 with TRBJ1-6, with 9 bases fitting TRBD1. This CDR3 has 16 amino acids. Germline V gene sequence: CDR1 MRHNA, CDR2 SNTAGT. The J segment lost 3 bases and the V segment lost 10 bases, leaving 10 bases of the junction unmatched. The CDR3 loop is CAIRLRDRVYNSPLHF. DNA for the CDR3: TGTGCCATCCGGCTCCGGGACAGGGTCTATAATTCACCCCTCCACTTT.

This clone occurred a few times. This sequence joins TRBV7-9 and TRBJ2-3; TRBD1 aligns across 7 bases. Germline V gives CDR1 SEHNR, CDR2 FQNEAQ (reference sequence). The trim removed 1 base at V and 4 bases at J, leaving 5 bases unmatched. The CDR3 covers 15 residues. The CDR3 reads CASSLGGQGADTQYF. CDR3 coding DNA: TGTGCCAGCAGCTTAGGGGGTCAGGGGGCAGATACGCAGTATTTT.

The chain carries TRBV5-1 and TRBJ2-5; 8 positions match TRBD1. After removal of 0 bases from V and 7 bases from J, the junction contained 5 bases not matched to a gene. The germline V gene encodes CDR1 SGHRS and CDR2 YFSETQ. The CDR3 has 14 residues. CDR3 bases: TGCGCCAGCAGCTTGGGACAGGGGATGGGGACCCAGTACTTC. This gives the protein CASSLGQGMGTQYF. Variable domain in full (rest from reference TRBV5-1 and TRBJ2-5): KAGVTQTPRYLIKTRGQQVTLSCSPISGHRSVSWYQQTPGQGLQFLFEYFSETQRNKGNFPGRFSGRQFSNSRSEMNVSTLELGDSALYLCASSLGQGMGTQYFGPGTRLLVL.

J is TRBJ2-7 and V is TRBV2, with TRBD2 matching over 13 bases. The CDR3 consists of 16 residues. In germline, CDR1 is SNHLY, CDR2 FYNNEI. V shed 5 bases and J 1 base; nucleotides not matched to a gene: 5. CDR3 loop: CASSLQGLAGSYEQYF. CDR3 DNA sequence: TGTGCCAGCAGTCTGCAGGGACTAGCGGGGTCCTACGAGCAGTACTTC.

The chain has TRBV5-1 and TRBJ2-7; 7 positions match TRBD1. The CDR3 is made up of 16 amino acids. V lost 0 bases to trimming and J lost 1 base; unmatched junction nucleotides: 7. CDR1 and CDR2 (germline): SGHRS, YFSETQ. CDR3 residues: CASSLAALRGSYEQYF. CDR3 nucleotide sequence: TGCGCCAGCAGCTTGGCCGCCCTCAGGGGGTCCTACGAGCAGTACTTC.

The chain links TRBV5-4 to TRBJ1-1; no firm D call. V was pared by 3 bases and J by 6 bases, with 15 bases between. The germline V gene has CDR1 SGHNT and CDR2 YYREEE (reference sequence). There are 14 residues in the CDR3. The CDR3 DNA reads TGTGCCAGCAGCTACCCGGGATCCTTAGCTGAAGCTTTCTTT. Its translation is CASSYPGSLAEAFF.

The J gene is TRBJ2-3, the V gene TRBV9; 13 bases are shared with TRBD2. V dropped 0 bases and J dropped 0; count of bases not matched to a gene: 4. There are 18 residues in the CDR3. Looked up from germline, CDR1 is SGDLS and CDR2 is YYNGEE. The CDR3 sequence: CASSVGLAGGFSTDTQYF. CDR3 DNA: TGTGCCAGCAGCGTAGGACTAGCGGGGGGATTTAGCACAGATACGCAGTATTTT.

Comment on this clone: Germline and junction disagree at one end, which may indicate a read error. The chain links TRBV5-6 to TRBJ2-4, with D possibly TRBD2 on 5 matching bases. Germline CDR1 and CDR2: SGHDT and YYEEEE. The CDR3 extends over 14 amino acids. The CDR3 sequence: CASSKALAKNSQYF. CDR3 DNA sequence: TGTGCCAGCAGCAAGGCTCTAGCCAAAAACAGTCAGTACTTC.

The chain carries TRBV16 and TRBJ1-1; D uncertain. The CDR3 length is 16 residues. V lost 2 bases and J lost 0, with 13 bases in between. The germline gives CDR1 KGHSY, CDR2 FQNENV. The DNA for the CDR3 is TGTGCCAGCAGCCAAACTCTCTCCCCTATGAACACTGAAGCTTTCTTT. It encodes CASSQTLSPMNTEAFF.

This chain connects TRBV4-2 to TRBJ2-7, with 7 bases fitting TRBD1. CDR1 and CDR2 from the germline V gene are LGHNA and YNFKEQ. The CDR3 has 13 amino acids. Trimming removed 6 bases from V and 1 base from J; junction bases left unmatched: 3. CDR3 coding DNA: TGTGCCAGCAGAACGACAGGGTCCTACGAGCAGTACTTC. As protein: CASRTTGSYEQYF.

A few counts support this clone. This chain joins TRBV30 and TRBJ2-2, with 8 positions matching TRBD1. Germline V gene sequence: CDR1 GTSNPN, CDR2 SVGIG (reference sequence). The CDR3 spans 13 residues. Trimming cost V 8 bases and J 4 bases; bases outside gene matches: 6. The CDR3 DNA reads TGTGCCCGCGGACAGGGAAGCACCGGGGAGCTGTTTTTT. Translating it yields CARGQGSTGELFF.

V usage is TRBV5-5 and J usage is TRBJ2-7; 13 nucleotides match TRBD2. The CDR3 runs to 15 residues. The germline gives CDR1 SGHKS, CDR2 YYEKEE (reference sequence). Trimming cost V 4 bases and J 6 bases; bases outside gene matches: 7. Here the CDR3 reads CASSLGLAGVGEQYF. CDR3 coding DNA: TGTGCCAGCAGCCTTGGACTAGCGGGAGTCGGCGAGCAGTACTTC.

The V call is TRBV5-1, the J call TRBJ2-7; the D gene is possibly TRBD1 (6 bases). Germline-derived CDR1 and CDR2 are SGHRS and YFSETQ. With 2 bases removed from V and 6 bases from J, the gap between germline ends came to 9 bases. This CDR3 has 12 residues. The DNA of the CDR3 is TGCGCCAGCAGCTTTTCAGGGGTCGAGCAGTACTTC. Its protein product is CASSFSGVEQYF.

The rearrangement joins TRBV6-1 to TRBJ2-1; tentative D call: TRBD2 (5 bases). The CDR3 contains 13 residues. In germline, CDR1 is MNHNS, CDR2 SASEGT. V lost 3 bases, J lost 9 bases, and 12 bases lay in between. This chain's CDR3 is CASSDVRGSEQFF. As DNA, the CDR3 is TGTGCCAGCAGTGATGTTCGAGGGAGTGAGCAGTTCTTC.

The rearrangement links TRBV7-2 to TRBJ1-5; 8 nucleotides align to TRBD1. The CDR3 consists of 16 residues. The V gene's germline CDR1 is SGHTA and CDR2 FQGNSA. Germline trimming cut 1 base from V and 7 bases from J; bases unmatched to any gene: 9. The chain's CDR3 is CASSLGDRNVRQPQHF. CDR3 DNA: TGTGCCAGCAGCTTAGGGGACAGGAACGTTCGGCAGCCCCAGCATTTT.

J is TRBJ2-1 and V is TRBV4-2; 10 positions match TRBD2. Germline trimming cut 0 bases from V and 4 bases from J; bases unmatched to any gene: 0. This CDR3 has 15 residues. CDR1 is LGHNA, CDR2 YNFKEQ, per germline. Here the CDR3 DNA reads TGTGCCAGCAGCCAAGAACTAGCGGGGTACAATGAGCAGTTCTTC. It yields the protein CASSQELAGYNEQFF.

V usage is TRBV6-5 and J usage is TRBJ1-4, with TRBD1 matching 12 bases. From germline, CDR1 is MNHEY and CDR2 SVGAGI. This CDR3 region has 14 residues. V lost 4 bases to trimming and J lost 10 bases; unmatched junction nucleotides: 4. The CDR3 loop is CASSSGTGGGKLFF. In DNA form, the CDR3 reads TGTGCCAGCAGTTCCGGGACAGGGGGCGGAAAACTGTTTTTT.

V gene TRBV4-2 combines with J gene TRBJ2-1; possibly TRBD2 for D (7 bases). Germline-derived CDR1 and CDR2 are LGHNA and YNFKEQ. The germline V and J ends were trimmed by 0 bases and 7 bases, with 13 bases remaining between them. The CDR3 contains 15 residues. CDR3 DNA sequence: TGTGCCAGCAGCCAAGATGGTCGGGGGGCAAATGAGCAGTTCTTC. Protein product: CASSQDGRGANEQFF.

The chain uses TRBV7-2 and TRBJ1-2, with D tentatively TRBD1 (5 bases). The germline gives CDR1 SGHTA, CDR2 FQGNSA. V shed 1 base and J shed 7 bases, with 13 bases lying between them. The CDR3 has 14 residues. For the CDR3, the DNA is TGTGCCAGCAGCTTAGAGCAGGGTTGGGGTGGCTACACCTTC. Translated, it gives CASSLEQGWGGYTF.